The present entry profiles one TCR beta chain with its context. Authors' data handling: The authors estimated nucleated cell counts from reference gene primer amplification. The assay was immunoSEQ multiplex PCR, and TCRdb's table has in-frame clones only and misses some. V, J and clone size are taken as reported in that table, and D and trimming were inferred from the DNA itself. The repertoire holds some 250,000 clones, with over 75% as singletons. The data were obtained in a study of blood T cell repertoires in COVID-19. As for the study in general: The samples span acute and convalescent COVID-19 from the United States, Italy and Spain. T cells, B-cell-depleted T cells, or PBMCs supplied cDNA or gDNA.

The V end was cut by 3 bases, the J end by 8 bases, with 26 bases between. There are 18 residues in the CDR3. Germline V lookup: CDR1 SGHRS, CDR2 YFSETQ. Sequencing was performed on peripheral blood. The receptor's source is a man aged 25 to 45 who had recovered from COVID-19. This chain joins TRBV5-1 and TRBJ2-2; D is possibly TRBD2 (6 bases). The CDR3 nucleotides are TGCGCCAGCAGCTCGTCGTCGGGCAGCGGGCACAACCCAGGGGAGCTGTTTTTT. It is translated as CASSSSSGSGHNPGELFF. The full variable domain, in which reference TRBV5-1 and TRBJ2-2 provide the parts outside the CDR3, is KAGVTQTPRYLIKTRGQQVTLSCSPISGHRSVSWYQQTPGQGLQFLFEYFSETQRNKGNFPGRFSGRQFSNSRSEMNVSTLELGDSALYLCASSSSSGSGHNPGELFFGEGSRLTVL.